The rows below give T cell receptor beta chains drawn from one sample of a study of T-cell memory formation after mild COVID-19. MiXCR, applied by TCRdb to the 5' RACE reads, yields one record per CDR3 protein. This repertoire shows more than 80,000 distinct CDR3 sequences, under 15% found once; its top ten account for around 25%. Sequenced: PBMCs or a T cell subset sorted from them (not recorded which). These receptors were taken from an adult woman who had mild COVID-19 (a few samples of this study predate the infection). Cell type and time point are not known. Both conserved end residues are part of each CDR3. The D gene is left open where the match is weak. Rows give clone size only sometimes, using once, few, many, or a class for an expanded clone.

abundance	d_gene	v_gene	j_gene	CDR3nt	CDR3aa
.	.	TRBV5-5	TRBJ1-1	TGTGCCAGCAGCTTAGACATAGTGAACACTGAAGCTTTCTTT	CASSLDIVNTEAFF
.	TRBD1	TRBV6-5	TRBJ2-7	TGTGCCAGCAGTTATCTACAGGGGGCTGACTACGAGCAGTACTTC	CASSYLQGADYEQYF
.	.	TRBV20-1	TRBJ2-1	TGCAGTGCTAGAGAGCGTTCGGGGACCACCTACAATGAGCAGTTCTTC	CSARERSGTTYNEQFF
.	.	TRBV20-1	TRBJ1-4	TGCAGTGCTAGAGCGCCCGGGTGGGTACCGCCCTTTGGGGAAAAACTGTTTTTT	CSARAPGWVPPFGEKLFF
.	.	TRBV5-1	TRBJ1-4	TGCGCCAGCAGCTGGGGGTCATACTATGGGAATGAAAAACTGTTTTTT	CASSWGSYYGNEKLFF
.	.	TRBV7-9	TRBJ2-1	TGTGCCAGCAGCTCGAGTAGCTTGAATGAGCAGTTCTTC	CASSSSSLNEQFF
few	.	TRBV15	TRBJ2-2	TGTGCCACCAGCAGAGACAGGGGCCGGGCCGGGGAGCTGTTTTTT	CATSRDRGRAGELFF
.	TRBD2	TRBV29-1	TRBJ2-7	TGCAGCGTTGAGTCCGGGACTAGCCTCTACGAGCAGTACTTC	CSVESGTSLYEQYF
.	.	TRBV12-3/TRBV12-4	TRBJ1-5	TGTGCCAGCAGTTTTCCAGGAAATCAGCCCCAGCATTTT	CASSFPGNQPQHF
.	TRBD1	TRBV11-1	TRBJ2-2	TGTGCCAGCAGCTTAGCCGCCGACAGGGGTTCCGGGGAGCTGTTTTTT	CASSLAADRGSGELFF
few	.	TRBV6-5	TRBJ2-2	TGTGCCAGCAGTTACTCGGCCGGGGAGCTGTTTTTT	CASSYSAGELFF
few	.	TRBV6-5	TRBJ2-7	TGTGCCAGCAGTGTACAGGGTTTCTCCTACGAGCAGTACTTC	CASSVQGFSYEQYF
many	.	TRBV5-1	TRBJ2-2	TGCGCCAGCAGCTTGGCCAACCGGGTGTCGGGCGGGGAGCTGTTTTTT	CASSLANRVSGGELFF
.	TRBD1	TRBV15	TRBJ1-5	TGTGCCACCAGCAGAGAAAGGACAGGCGGTCAGCCCCAGCATTTT	CATSRERTGGQPQHF
few	TRBD1	TRBV5-6	TRBJ1-1	TGTGCCAGCAGCGGGGACAGGGGGCGGACTGAAGCTTTCTTT	CASSGDRGRTEAFF
few	TRBD2	TRBV7-9	TRBJ2-7	TGTGCCAGCAGCTTCCCTAGCGGGACCTACGAGCAGTACTTC	CASSFPSGTYEQYF
many	.	TRBV20-1	TRBJ2-1	TGCAGTGCACCGAACAGGGTGGAGTACAATGAGCAGTTCTTC	CSAPNRVEYNEQFF
.	.	TRBV11-2	TRBJ2-7	TGTGCCAGCAGCTACTTAACCTACGAGCAGTACTTC	CASSYLTYEQYF
.	.	TRBV29-1	TRBJ2-3	TGCAGCGTTGGAGCAACGGGCACAGATACGCAGTATTTT	CSVGATGTDTQYF
few	TRBD1	TRBV5-1	TRBJ2-5	TGCGCCAGCAGCTCCCTGACAGGGGTGATTCGAGAGACCCAGTACTTC	CASSSLTGVIRETQYF
.	.	TRBV7-5	TRBJ1-4	.	CISVSEAATGPAVGKLFF
.	.	TRBV12-3/TRBV12-4	TRBJ2-5	TGTGCCAGCACCCAGGGGACTTACCAAGAGACCCAGTACTTC	CASTQGTYQETQYF
few	.	TRBV12-3/TRBV12-4	TRBJ2-2	TGTGCCAGCAGTTTTAACGCGAACACCGGGGAGCTGTTTTTT	CASSFNANTGELFF
few	.	TRBV4-1	TRBJ1-2	TGCGCCAGCAGCCAAGATGGCCCCGACAGTAGTTATGGCTACACCTTC	CASSQDGPDSSYGYTF
.	TRBD1	TRBV20-1	TRBJ2-7	TGCAGTGCCACCGGGGACAGGATCTCCTACGAGCAGTACTTC	CSATGDRISYEQYF
.	.	TRBV4-1	TRBJ2-1	TGCGCCAGCAGCCAAATAACAGACTACAATGAGCAGTTCTTC	CASSQITDYNEQFF
.	.	TRBV28	TRBJ2-5	TGTGCCAGCAGTCGTGACAGGGCTAGCGGAGAAGAGACCCAGTACTTC	CASSRDRASGEETQYF
few	.	TRBV20-1	TRBJ2-4	TGCAGTGCTAGATTGGGTTGGGGTAGCGGCCACCTTGATACAAACATTCAGTACTTC	CSARLGWGSGHLDTNIQYF
.	TRBD2	TRBV6-5	TRBJ2-2	TGTGCCAGCAGTTACGGGACTAGCGGTTTTACCGGGGAGCTGTTTTTT	CASSYGTSGFTGELFF
many	.	TRBV7-9	TRBJ2-7	.	CASTVAGGSSPLYF
many	.	TRBV7-2	TRBJ2-1	TGTGCCAGCAGCTCCCCGGAGGCCCCCCCGTTCTTC	CASSSPEAPPFF
.	.	TRBV28	TRBJ2-7	TGTGCCAGCAGTTTACCAGGCCTTTCCTACGAGCAGTACTTC	CASSLPGLSYEQYF
.	TRBD2	TRBV24-1	TRBJ2-1	TGTGCCACCAGTGAAGGAGCGGGGGGGCCCAATGAGCAGTTCTTC	CATSEGAGGPNEQFF
few	.	TRBV4-1	TRBJ1-1	TGCGCCAGCAGCCAAGATCGGCGGAATGAAGCTTTCTTT	CASSQDRRNEAFF
many	TRBD1	TRBV5-1	TRBJ2-5	TGCGCCAGCAGCCCTGACAGGGGAGAGACCCAGTACTTC	CASSPDRGETQYF